Sequencing of this T cell receptor (beta chain) was carried out in a study of T cell repertoires in cytomegalovirus infection. Study at large: It was the public TCR beta signatures that indicated both CMV infection and matching HLA type.

Study findings and constraints: In two of eight donors, the top clonotype was HLA-C-restricted CMV-specific. Carriers of CMV plus the relevant HLA were identified by cumulative public TCR beta family frequency.

TCRdb analysed the reads with MiXCR anew, one entry per CDR3 protein. Seen here are roughly 280,000 distinct CDR3 sequences, roughly 9% observed once, and the top ten hold more than 13%. This CDR3 is 14 amino acids long. V was cut by 4 bases and J by 3 bases, with 12 bases left in between. Germline assignment: CDR1 SGHVS and CDR2 FQNEAQ. Note on this clonotype: Its specificity is unknown.

Sequenced sample: PBMCs. The chain links TRBV7-8 to TRBJ1-1; D ambiguous. This clonotype was obtained from a human donor in good health (CMV status not recorded). Some clones in this sample may be carry-over from other donors' samples. Here the CDR3 DNA reads TGTGCCAGCAGCTCGCACAGCAAAGACACTGAAGCTTTCTTT. Translated, it gives CASSSHSKDTEAFF.